A selection of T cell receptor beta chains follows, all from one sample in a study of cytomegalovirus exposure and HLA in healthy donors. Sequencing used immunoSEQ multiplex PCR; TCRdb keeps in-frame clones, though not all of them. The sample contains some 110,000 clones, nearly 75% of which appear only once. Material for sequencing was PBMCs. The source of these receptors is a man aged 25 to 40 in good health and CMV-seropositive. CDR3s include the opening cysteine and the closing phenylalanine or tryptophan. Each record gives: V gene, J gene, D gene, clone size, CDR3 DNA, CDR3 protein. The D gene is left open where the match is weak. Only some rows state a clone size, as once, few, many or a class for expanded clones.

v_gene: TRBV29-1; j_gene: TRBJ1-6; d_gene: -; abundance: -; CDR3nt: TGCAGCGTTGCTTCGGGGGGGGTCTCCTATAATTCACCCCTCCACTTT; CDR3aa: CSVASGGVSYNSPLHF
v_gene: TRBV30; j_gene: TRBJ2-5; d_gene: -; abundance: -; CDR3nt: TGTGCCTGGAGTGTACTTAAGATCGGGGGATGGAGGACCCAGTACTTC; CDR3aa: CAWSVLKIGGWRTQYF
v_gene: TRBV7-2; j_gene: TRBJ2-3; d_gene: TRBD2; abundance: -; CDR3nt: TGTGCCAGCAGGTGGACTAGCGGATCAGATACGCAGTATTTT; CDR3aa: CASRWTSGSDTQYF
v_gene: TRBV5-1; j_gene: TRBJ1-1; d_gene: TRBD1; abundance: -; CDR3nt: TGCGCCAGCAGCTTGACAGGGGCGAACACTGAGGCTTTCTTT; CDR3aa: CASSLTGANTEAFF
v_gene: TRBV7-9; j_gene: TRBJ1-2; d_gene: -; abundance: -; CDR3nt: TGTGCCAGCAGCTTAGCTCCGGGGTATGGCTACACCTTC; CDR3aa: CASSLAPGYGYTF
v_gene: TRBV19; j_gene: TRBJ1-1; d_gene: TRBD1; abundance: few; CDR3nt: TGTGCCAGTAGTTGGGGGACAGGGAACACTGAAGCTTTCTTT; CDR3aa: CASSWGTGNTEAFF
v_gene: TRBV2; j_gene: TRBJ1-5; d_gene: -; abundance: -; CDR3nt: TGTGCCAGCAGTGGTTCACTACTCTATAGCAATCAGCCCCAGCATTTT; CDR3aa: CASSGSLLYSNQPQHF
v_gene: TRBV5-4; j_gene: TRBJ2-1; d_gene: TRBD2; abundance: few; CDR3nt: TGTGCCAGCAGCTTGCTCGGTGCGGGGGGTGATGAGCAGTTCTTC; CDR3aa: CASSLLGAGGDEQFF
v_gene: TRBV27; j_gene: TRBJ1-2; d_gene: -; abundance: -; CDR3nt: TGTGCCAGCAGTATCGGACAGCAAGCTAACTATGGCTACCCCTTC; CDR3aa: CASSIGQQANYGYPF
v_gene: TRBV7-9; j_gene: TRBJ1-5; d_gene: -; abundance: -; CDR3nt: TGTGCCAGCAGCTTCCCCGGTAGCAATCAGCCCCAGCATTTT; CDR3aa: CASSFPGSNQPQHF
v_gene: TRBV29-1; j_gene: TRBJ2-6; d_gene: -; abundance: -; CDR3nt: TGCAGCGTTGTAGGAGGGTTCGTCTCTGGGGCCAACGTCCTGACTTTC; CDR3aa: CSVVGGFVSGANVLTF
v_gene: TRBV27; j_gene: TRBJ2-7; d_gene: -; abundance: -; CDR3nt: TGTGCCAGCAGACAGGATTTTCGCTACGAGCAGTACTTC; CDR3aa: CASRQDFRYEQYF
v_gene: TRBV28; j_gene: TRBJ1-5; d_gene: TRBD1; abundance: -; CDR3nt: TGTGCCAGCAGTAGGGGACAGAGCAATCAGCCCCAGCATTTT; CDR3aa: CASSRGQSNQPQHF
v_gene: TRBV11-3; j_gene: TRBJ2-2; d_gene: -; abundance: -; CDR3nt: TGTGCCAGCAGCTTTCAGGTCGGGGAGCTGTTTTTT; CDR3aa: CASSFQVGELFF
v_gene: TRBV5-1; j_gene: TRBJ2-1; d_gene: -; abundance: -; CDR3nt: TGCGCCAGCGGCCTATCTAGAGCGGAAGAGCAGTTCTTC; CDR3aa: CASGLSRAEEQFF
v_gene: TRBV9; j_gene: TRBJ2-3; d_gene: TRBD2; abundance: few; CDR3nt: TGTGCCAGCAGCGTAGTGAGCGGGGGGACCACAGATACGCAGTATTTT; CDR3aa: CASSVVSGGTTDTQYF
v_gene: TRBV4-3; j_gene: TRBJ2-7; d_gene: -; abundance: -; CDR3nt: TGCGCCAGCAGCCAAGCCCTGGGGCGGGACTCCTACGAGCAGTACTTC; CDR3aa: CASSQALGRDSYEQYF
v_gene: TRBV5-1; j_gene: TRBJ1-1; d_gene: TRBD1; abundance: -; CDR3nt: TGCGCCAGCAAAGGGACAGTGAACACTGAAGCTTTCTTT; CDR3aa: CASKGTVNTEAFF
v_gene: TRBV4-3; j_gene: TRBJ2-7; d_gene: TRBD2; abundance: -; CDR3nt: TGCGCCAGCAGCCAAGGGACTAGCGAATACTACGAGCAGTACTTC; CDR3aa: CASSQGTSEYYEQYF
v_gene: TRBV7-2; j_gene: TRBJ2-5; d_gene: TRBD2; abundance: -; CDR3nt: TGTGCCAGCAGCTCACAGCGGGGGAGCCCAGAGACCCAGTACTTC; CDR3aa: CASSSQRGSPETQYF
v_gene: TRBV28; j_gene: TRBJ2-5; d_gene: -; abundance: -; CDR3nt: TGTGCCAGCAGTCCCCCGGAGGCGACGGTTCGGGGGACCCAGTACTTC; CDR3aa: CASSPPEATVRGTQYF
v_gene: TRBV11-3; j_gene: TRBJ2-5; d_gene: TRBD2; abundance: -; CDR3nt: TGTGCCAGCAGCTTAGGAGGGACTAGCCAAGAGACCCAGTACTTC; CDR3aa: CASSLGGTSQETQYF
v_gene: TRBV27; j_gene: TRBJ2-2; d_gene: -; abundance: few; CDR3nt: TGTGCCAGCAGCATAACGGGGAGACACGGGGAGCTGTTTTTT; CDR3aa: CASSITGRHGELFF
v_gene: TRBV18; j_gene: TRBJ1-5; d_gene: TRBD1; abundance: once; CDR3nt: TGTACCAGCTCATCAGGACAGGGATCCCCCAATCAGCCCCAGCATTTT; CDR3aa: CTSSSGQGSPNQPQHF
v_gene: TRBV28; j_gene: TRBJ1-5; d_gene: -; abundance: -; CDR3nt: TGTGCCAGCAGTTTAGGGGGCTTTACGGGCAATCAGCCCCAGCATTTT; CDR3aa: CASSLGGFTGNQPQHF
v_gene: TRBV4-2; j_gene: TRBJ2-3; d_gene: TRBD2; abundance: -; CDR3nt: TGTGCCAGCAGCCAGGGCGGGGGGGATTTTCGCACAGATACGCAGTATTTT; CDR3aa: CASSQGGGDFRTDTQYF
v_gene: TRBV7-3; j_gene: TRBJ2-5; d_gene: -; abundance: -; CDR3nt: TGTGCCAGCGGCGAAGACAAGGCCCCGCAGTACTTC; CDR3aa: CASGEDKAPQYF
v_gene: TRBV5-1; j_gene: TRBJ1-2; d_gene: -; abundance: -; CDR3nt: TGCGCCAGCAGCTTGAGGGGGGGAACTAACTATGGCTACACCTTC; CDR3aa: CASSLRGGTNYGYTF
v_gene: TRBV29-1; j_gene: TRBJ2-3; d_gene: TRBD1; abundance: -; CDR3nt: TGCAGCTACAGGGGAGCCAGCACAGATACGCAGTATTTT; CDR3aa: CSYRGASTDTQYF
v_gene: TRBV5-1; j_gene: TRBJ2-3; d_gene: TRBD2; abundance: -; CDR3nt: TGCGCCAGCACGGTCGGGGGGGCCGAAGATACGCAGTATTTT; CDR3aa: CASTVGGAEDTQYF
v_gene: TRBV6-1; j_gene: TRBJ1-1; d_gene: TRBD1; abundance: -; CDR3nt: TGTGCCAGCATCACACCAGGGGGTACTGAAGCTTTCTTT; CDR3aa: CASITPGGTEAFF
v_gene: TRBV4-2; j_gene: TRBJ2-1; d_gene: TRBD2; abundance: -; CDR3nt: TGTGCCAGCAGCCAAGATAGCTCAGCGGGGGGGATAAAAAATGAGCAGTTCTTC; CDR3aa: CASSQDSSAGGIKNEQFF
v_gene: TRBV6-5; j_gene: TRBJ2-1; d_gene: -; abundance: -; CDR3nt: TGTGCCAGCATCGGGGTATCGGATGAGCAGTTCTTC; CDR3aa: CASIGVSDEQFF
v_gene: TRBV5-1; j_gene: TRBJ1-2; d_gene: TRBD1; abundance: -; CDR3nt: TGCGCCAGCAGCTTGGACATTCAGGGGGCTGGCTATGGCTACACCTTC; CDR3aa: CASSLDIQGAGYGYTF
v_gene: TRBV15; j_gene: TRBJ1-6; d_gene: -; abundance: -; CDR3nt: TGTGCCACCAGCAGAGAACCGGGTTCACCCCTCCACTTT; CDR3aa: CATSREPGSPLHF
v_gene: TRBV7-9; j_gene: TRBJ1-1; d_gene: -; abundance: -; CDR3nt: TGTTCCAGCAGTAATACAGGGACGAACACTGAAGCTTTCTTT; CDR3aa: CSSSNTGTNTEAFF
v_gene: TRBV10-3; j_gene: TRBJ1-1; d_gene: -; abundance: -; CDR3nt: TGTGCCATCAGTGCCCAGGATAACACTGAAGCTTTCTTT; CDR3aa: CAISAQDNTEAFF
v_gene: TRBV5-1; j_gene: TRBJ2-3; d_gene: -; abundance: once; CDR3nt: TGCGCCAGCAGCTTGGCGGGGAGCACAGATACGCAGTATTTT; CDR3aa: CASSLAGSTDTQYF
v_gene: TRBV5-1; j_gene: TRBJ1-3; d_gene: -; abundance: -; CDR3nt: TGCGCCAGCAGCTCCGAAGGAGCAGGGGACACCATATATTTT; CDR3aa: CASSSEGAGDTIYF
v_gene: TRBV4-3; j_gene: TRBJ1-2; d_gene: TRBD1; abundance: few; CDR3nt: TGCGCCAGCAGCCAAGAACCGGGACAGGGCAGGAGCTACACCTTC; CDR3aa: CASSQEPGQGRSYTF
v_gene: TRBV28; j_gene: TRBJ1-2; d_gene: -; abundance: -; CDR3nt: TGTGCCAGCAGTTTTATCAGGATCTATGGCTACACCTTC; CDR3aa: CASSFIRIYGYTF
v_gene: TRBV5-4; j_gene: TRBJ1-2; d_gene: -; abundance: -; CDR3nt: TGTGCCAGCAGCCTCGACCGCGGACTGGCGGGCTACACCTTC; CDR3aa: CASSLDRGLAGYTF
v_gene: TRBV30; j_gene: TRBJ1-5; d_gene: -; abundance: -; CDR3nt: TGTGCCTGGAGTGTTCAGGGGAATCAGCCCCAGCATTTT; CDR3aa: CAWSVQGNQPQHF
v_gene: TRBV15; j_gene: TRBJ1-2; d_gene: -; abundance: -; CDR3nt: TGTGCCACCAGCACCGACAGGAATGACTATGGCTACACCTTC; CDR3aa: CATSTDRNDYGYTF
v_gene: TRBV6-5; j_gene: TRBJ1-3; d_gene: -; abundance: -; CDR3nt: TGTGCCAGCAGTTACTCCCCCGCAGATGGAAACACCATATATTTT; CDR3aa: CASSYSPADGNTIYF